This T cell receptor (beta chain) is drawn from a study of post-analysis software for immune sequencing data. Turning to the study itself: Relapsing-remitting, secondary progressive and progressive-relapsing multiple sclerosis courses were included. Broader study findings: The study found TRBV5-6, TRBV5-1 and TRBV20-1 among a few TRBV segments more frequent in patients than controls. Multiple sclerosis patients showed significantly lower normalized Chao1 diversity than controls did. By F measure, samples from a shared preparation batch strongly co-clustered.

CDR3 length equals 14 residues. CDR1 is SQVTM and CDR2 is ANQGSEA in the germline V gene. Trimming took 3 bases from V and 3 from J, leaving 15 bases between them. This clonotype appeared many times. Its antigen is undetermined. Unique molecular identifiers had been added to the TCR beta cDNA libraries. MiXCR, run by TCRdb on the PCR reads, gives a single entry per CDR3 protein. The table records about 380,000 distinct CDR3 sequences, approximately 38% of them present only once. This chain connects TRBV29-1 to TRBJ2-7, with D possibly TRBD1 on 7 matching bases. The sequence derives from a girl aged 10 to 17 with multiple sclerosis. Sequenced: blood. CDR3 bases: TGCAGCGTTGATCTTCGACAGGGAGGCTACGAGCAGTACTTC. This codes for CSVDLRQGGYEQYF.